These 7 T cell receptor beta chains were all obtained from the same sample, sequenced in a study of regulatory T cells in long-lasting Graves disease. Time point of the sample: persistent/refractory GD, antithyroid drugs over 5 years with positive TRAb. Researchers made the TCR library from RNA that was extracted from PBMCs. Arm-PCR of CDR3 regions with iRepertoire HTBI primers generated TCR beta libraries. TCRdb reprocessed the multiplex PCR reads via MiXCR and lists one record per CDR3 protein. This table has 400,000 to 500,000 distinct CDR3 sequences, about 20% appearing once. The sequences come from peripheral blood mononuclear cells (PBMCs), collected when the disease was refractory, from a patient treated with antithyroid drugs. The receptor source for this set is a female donor with Graves disease.

On this clonotype: At one of its ends the junction is not consistent with the germline gene, which may arise from a read error. The J gene is TRBJ2-7, the V gene TRBV24-1; no definite D call. The CDR3 has 12 residues. The germline CDR1 and CDR2 sequences are KGHDR and SFDVKD. In nucleotides, the CDR3 is TGTGCCACCAGCTCACCCCCCGGAGAGCGGTACTTC. Translation: CATSSPPGERYF.

This clonotype was counted only a few times. The V gene is TRBV20-1, the J gene TRBJ2-3; D might be TRBD1 or TRBD2, each matching 5 bases. V dropped 5 bases and J dropped 4 bases, with 19 bases sitting between them. CDR3 size: 15 residues. The germline CDR1 and CDR2 sequences are DFQATT and SNEGSKA (reference sequence). For the CDR3, the DNA is TGCAGTGCTGTCTGGGACCCAACATTCTCAGATACGCAGTATTTT. This translates into CSAVWDPTFSDTQYF.

This clonotype has a count of ten or more. This chain connects TRBV28 to TRBJ2-7, with 11 positions matching TRBD1. Germline lookup yields CDR1 MDHEN and CDR2 SYDVKM. The CDR3 consists of 15 residues. Losses at the gene ends were 6 bases for V and 3 bases for J; bases not matched to a gene: 7. The CDR3 protein is CASSRGQGAIYEQYF. The CDR3 region has the DNA TGTGCCAGCAGCCGCGGACAGGGGGCTATCTACGAGCAGTACTTC.

The chain links TRBV7-9 to TRBJ2-1; TRBD2 matches at 13 bases. Germline lookup yields CDR1 SEHNR and CDR2 FQNEAQ (reference sequence). This CDR3 is built from 17 residues. V gave up 3 bases and J gave up 0 bases; unmatched junction bases: 2. CDR3 region: CASSFRTSGSSYNEQFF. DNA of the CDR3: TGTGCCAGCAGCTTCCGGACTAGCGGGAGCTCCTACAATGAGCAGTTCTTC. The entire variable domain, with the rest obtained from reference TRBV7-9 and TRBJ2-1, is as follows: DTGVSQNPRHKITKRGQNVTFRCDPISEHNRLYWYRQTLGQGPEFLTYFQNEAQLEKSRLLSDRFSAERPKGSFSTLEIQRTEQGDSAMYLCASSFRTSGSSYNEQFFGPGTRLTVL.

This clonotype was observed many times. The gene calls are TRBV5-1 and TRBJ1-6, with TRBD1 as a possible D gene (6 bases). Looked up from germline, CDR1 is SGHRS and CDR2 is YFSETQ. V gave up 8 bases and J gave up 8 bases, with 17 bases separating them. CDR3 size: 14 residues. This CDR3 reads CASSRGKDDSPLHF. In nucleotides, the CDR3 is TGCGCCAGTTCCAGGGGCAAGGATGATTCACCCCTCCACTTT.

This clonotype was picked up many times. V gene TRBV7-6 combines with J gene TRBJ2-5; D gene ambiguous. The CDR3 contains 18 residues. Trimming removed 0 bases from V and 2 bases from J, with 19 bases in between. Germline CDR1 SGHVS, CDR2 FNYEAQ. CDR3 DNA: TGTGCCAGCAGCTTAGCGCTCAGCCAACGCGATCTACAAGAGACCCAGTACTTC. Translating gives CASSLALSQRDLQETQYF.

As to this clonotype: With a much larger clone just one base away, this may be a read error. The rearrangement links TRBV6-1 to TRBJ2-4, with a weak D call TRBD1 (6 bases). This CDR3 contains 16 residues. V lost 6 bases, J lost 0 bases, and 15 bases lay in between. From germline, CDR1 is MNHNS and CDR2 SASEGT. The CDR3 DNA reads TGTGCCAGCAGGGAGAAGCGACAGGTAGCCAAAAACATTCAGTACTTC. This sequence encodes CASREKRQVAKNIQYF.